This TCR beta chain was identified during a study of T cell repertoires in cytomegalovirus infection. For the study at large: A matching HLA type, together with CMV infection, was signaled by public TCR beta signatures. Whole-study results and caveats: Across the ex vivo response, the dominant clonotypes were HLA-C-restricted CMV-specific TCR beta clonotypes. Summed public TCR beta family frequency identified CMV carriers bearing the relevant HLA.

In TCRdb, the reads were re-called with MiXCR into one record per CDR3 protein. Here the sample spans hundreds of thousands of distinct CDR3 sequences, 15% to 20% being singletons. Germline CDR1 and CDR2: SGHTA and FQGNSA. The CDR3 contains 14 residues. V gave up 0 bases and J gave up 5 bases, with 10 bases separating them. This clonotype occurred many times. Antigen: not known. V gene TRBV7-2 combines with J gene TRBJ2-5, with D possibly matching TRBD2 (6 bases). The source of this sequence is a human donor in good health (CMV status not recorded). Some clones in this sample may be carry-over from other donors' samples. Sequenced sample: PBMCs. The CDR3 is CASSLAGGGETQYF. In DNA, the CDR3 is TGTGCCAGCAGCTTAGCGGGAGGCGGGGAGACCCAGTACTTC.